This entry lists 6 T cell receptor beta chains sequenced from one sample in a study of PD-L1 blockade in urothelial cancer (dated by TCRdb to 2016 to 2017). Libraries were made using the immunoSEQ multiplex PCR assay. TCRdb provides this immuneACCESS table in a form limited to in-frame rearrangements. Some clones are lacking; in checked studies, under half of them reflect an unresolved V gene, and why the rest are absent is not known. This sample lists around 30,000 clones; over 75% were detected once. The ten largest make up roughly 3% of the sample. Sequencing used PBMCs, obtained around atezolizumab (anti-PD-L1) treatment. The receptors derive from a middle-aged man with urothelial cancer.

This rearrangement joins TRBV7-2 to TRBJ1-1, with 10 nucleotides matching TRBD1. After removal of 5 bases from V and 3 bases from J, the junction contained 12 bases not matched to a gene. The CDR3 runs to 17 residues. Germline V CDR1 and CDR2: SGHTA, FQGNSA. The CDR3 nucleotides are TGTGCCAGCAGCGCCCCGGGACAGGGGTATTGGTACACTGAAGCTTTCTTT. Amino acids: CASSAPGQGYWYTEAFF.

This clone was observed a handful of times. The gene calls are TRBV7-9 and TRBJ2-1; 9 bases are a match to TRBD1. Germline V lookup: CDR1 SEHNR, CDR2 FQNEAQ (reference sequence). The CDR3 is made up of 15 amino acids. The V and J ends lost 6 bases and 3 bases, in that order; junction bases with no gene match: 6. This CDR3 is CASRAGTGSYNEQFF. The CDR3 nucleotides are TGTGCCAGCAGAGCCGGGACAGGGAGCTACAATGAGCAGTTCTTC.

The chain couples TRBV11-3 to TRBJ2-1, with 9 positions matching TRBD1. V trimming: 5 bases; J trimming: 4 bases; junction bases outside the gene matches: 3. CDR3 size: 14 residues. The V gene's germline CDR1 is SGHNT and CDR2 YENEEA. The CDR3 DNA sequence: TGTGCCAGCAGCCCGACAGGGGGGTACAATGAGCAGTTCTTC. This gives the protein CASSPTGGYNEQFF. The variable domain in full, with the rest retrieved from reference TRBV11-3 and TRBJ2-1, is EAGVVQSPRYKIIEKKQPVAFWCNPISGHNTLYWYLQNLGQGPELLIRYENEEAVDDSQLPKDRFSAERLKGVDSTLKIQPAELGDSAVYLCASSPTGGYNEQFFGPGTRLTVL.

The chain carries TRBV30 and TRBJ2-1; the D is unclear. The CDR3 is 15 amino acids. From germline, CDR1 is GTSNPN and CDR2 SVGIG (reference sequence). V lost 0 bases and J lost 6, with 15 bases in between. CDR3 nucleotides: TGTGCCTGGAGTGTAGCTAGTCCCACAATCAATGAGCAGTTCTTC. Translated, it gives CAWSVASPTINEQFF.

The J gene is TRBJ2-1, the V gene TRBV29-1, with unresolved D. The CDR3 is 14 residues long. Germline V gene data show CDR1 as SQVTM and CDR2 as ANQGSEA. Trimming cost V 6 bases and J 0 bases, with 12 bases left between them. The CDR3 protein is CSVMSENSYNEQFF. The CDR3 DNA is TGCAGCGTAATGAGCGAAAACTCCTACAATGAGCAGTTCTTC.

This clone was seen just once. The chain couples TRBV7-9 to TRBJ1-2; D is possibly TRBD1 (6 bases). V gave up 2 bases and J gave up 6 bases, with 22 bases separating them. The CDR3 extends over 17 amino acids. CDR1 and CDR2 (germline): SEHNR, FQNEAQ (reference sequence). DNA for the CDR3: TGTGCCAGCAGCTTAAAGGGACGACAGGATCCTTTTGATGGCTACACCTTC. Protein: CASSLKGRQDPFDGYTF.